The clone carrying this T cell receptor beta chain has a handful of counts. The antigen is unknown. The sample contains more than one DNA sequence encoding this CDR3. Treatment of any kind had been given to no patient before thyroid surgery. TCRdb redid the clone calls on the PCR reads using MiXCR. Here the sample spans just under 45,000 clones, 3.2% being singletons. The data were obtained in a study of metastatic and nonmetastatic thyroid tumors. Study-level points and caveats: In both blood and tumor samples, TCR beta diversity was reported significantly higher for malignant than benign nodules.

The source of this sequence is a female donor with papillary thyroid cancer or a benign thyroid nodule (not recorded which). Some clones in this sample may be carry-over from other donors' samples. Sequenced sample: blood.

The CDR3 bases are TGTGCCAGCAGTCCCTTAACTAGCGGTAATATGGTCGATGAGCAGTTCTTC. Its translation: CASSPLTSGNMVDEQFF. The rearrangement joins TRBV6-1 to TRBJ2-1, with 8 bases matching TRBD2. Germline assignment: CDR1 MNHNS and CDR2 SASEGT. Trimming took 5 bases from V and 8 from J; bases not matched to a gene: 17. The CDR3 extends over 17 amino acids.